The source of this T cell receptor (beta chain) is a study of preoperative IRX-2 immunotherapy in early breast cancer. In its sample, this clone was seen a few times. Germline CDR1 is LNHNV and CDR2 is YYDKDF (reference sequence). Trimming left V 5 bases short and J 3 bases short, with 13 bases between. The CDR3 is made up of 14 amino acids. The treatment denotes: preoperative locoregional IRX-2 cytokine immunotherapy. Patients received preoperative, locoregional IRX-2 cytokine immunotherapy in a phase Ib study. Repertoires were generated with immunoSEQ multiplex PCR, while TCRdb's copy carries only in-frame clones and drops some. The sample consists of 39,000 or so clones, about 80% of them appearing once.

This sequence originates from a human donor with breast cancer. Material: tumor tissue, obtained after IRX-2 immunotherapy. The V call is TRBV15, the J call TRBJ1-2; D remains unclear. CDR3 coding DNA: TGTGCCACCAGCGACGAGGAGGCATACTATGGCTACACCTTC. Translated: CATSDEEAYYGYTF.